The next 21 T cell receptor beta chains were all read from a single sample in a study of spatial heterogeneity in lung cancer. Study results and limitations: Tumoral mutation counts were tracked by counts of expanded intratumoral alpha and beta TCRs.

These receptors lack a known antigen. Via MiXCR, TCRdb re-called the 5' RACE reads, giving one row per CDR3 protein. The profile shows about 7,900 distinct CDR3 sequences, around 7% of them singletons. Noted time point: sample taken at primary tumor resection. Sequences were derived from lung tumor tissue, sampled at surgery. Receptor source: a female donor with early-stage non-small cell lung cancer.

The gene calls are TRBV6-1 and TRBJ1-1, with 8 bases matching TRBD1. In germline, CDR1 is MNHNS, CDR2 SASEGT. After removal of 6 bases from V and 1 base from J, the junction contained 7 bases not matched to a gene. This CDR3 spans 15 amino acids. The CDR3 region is CASSADRGTNTEAFF. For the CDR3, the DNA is TGTGCCAGCAGCGCCGACAGGGGCACGAACACTGAAGCTTTCTTT.

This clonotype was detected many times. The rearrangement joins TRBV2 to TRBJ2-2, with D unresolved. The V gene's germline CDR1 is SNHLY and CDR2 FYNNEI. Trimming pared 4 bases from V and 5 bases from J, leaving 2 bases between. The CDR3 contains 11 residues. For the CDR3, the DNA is TGTGCCAGCAGTGTTACCGGGGAGCTGTTTTTT. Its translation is CASSVTGELFF.

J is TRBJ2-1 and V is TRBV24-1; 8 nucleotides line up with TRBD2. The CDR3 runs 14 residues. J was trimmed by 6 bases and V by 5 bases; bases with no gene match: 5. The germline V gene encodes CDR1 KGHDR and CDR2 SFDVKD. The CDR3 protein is CATSASGRSNEQFF. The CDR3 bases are TGTGCCACCAGTGCAAGCGGGAGATCCAATGAGCAGTTCTTC.

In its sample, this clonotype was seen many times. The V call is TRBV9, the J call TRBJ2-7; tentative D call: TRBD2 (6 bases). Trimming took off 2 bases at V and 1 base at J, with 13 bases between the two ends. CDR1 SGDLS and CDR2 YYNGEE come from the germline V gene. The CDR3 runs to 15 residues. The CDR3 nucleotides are TGTGCCAGCAGCGTGGGGGGAGAGTGGTCCTACGAGCAGTACTTC. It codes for CASSVGGEWSYEQYF.

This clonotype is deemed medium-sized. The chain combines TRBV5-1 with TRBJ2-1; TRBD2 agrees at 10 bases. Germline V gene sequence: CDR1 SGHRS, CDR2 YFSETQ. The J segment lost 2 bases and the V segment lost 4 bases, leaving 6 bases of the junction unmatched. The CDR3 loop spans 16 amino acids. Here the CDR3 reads CASSPSLAGAYNEQFF. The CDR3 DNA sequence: TGCGCCAGCAGCCCCTCCCTAGCGGGAGCCTACAATGAGCAGTTCTTC.

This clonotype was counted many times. DNA of the CDR3: TGTGCCAGTAGTATGGGACTGACTAGCGGGAGTGGAGAGACCCAGTACTTC. Translation: CASSMGLTSGSGETQYF. J is TRBJ2-5 and V is TRBV19; 12 nucleotides line up with TRBD2. The germline gives CDR1 LNHDA, CDR2 SQIVND (reference sequence). V was clipped by 3 bases and J by 4 bases; unmatched bases: 9. The CDR3 loop spans 17 amino acids.

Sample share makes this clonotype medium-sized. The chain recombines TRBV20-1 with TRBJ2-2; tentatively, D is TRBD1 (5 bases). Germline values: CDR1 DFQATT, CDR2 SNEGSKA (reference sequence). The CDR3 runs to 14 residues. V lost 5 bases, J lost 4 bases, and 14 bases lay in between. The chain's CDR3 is CSAGRAGLTGELFF. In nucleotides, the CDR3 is TGCAGTGCTGGCCGGGCAGGGCTCACCGGGGAGCTGTTTTTT.

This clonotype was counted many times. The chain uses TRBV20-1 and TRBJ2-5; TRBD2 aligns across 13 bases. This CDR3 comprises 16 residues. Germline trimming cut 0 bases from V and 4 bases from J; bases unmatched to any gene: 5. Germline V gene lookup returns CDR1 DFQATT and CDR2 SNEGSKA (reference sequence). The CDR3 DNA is TGCAGTGCTAGAGACGTGGGACTAGCGGGATCAGAGACCCAGTACTTC. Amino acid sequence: CSARDVGLAGSETQYF.

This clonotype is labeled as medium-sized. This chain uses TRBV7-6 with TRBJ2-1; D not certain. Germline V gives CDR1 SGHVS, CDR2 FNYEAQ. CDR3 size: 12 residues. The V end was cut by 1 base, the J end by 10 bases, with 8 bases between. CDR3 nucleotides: TGTGCCAGCAGCTTAGGACGGATCGAGCAGTTCTTC. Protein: CASSLGRIEQFF.

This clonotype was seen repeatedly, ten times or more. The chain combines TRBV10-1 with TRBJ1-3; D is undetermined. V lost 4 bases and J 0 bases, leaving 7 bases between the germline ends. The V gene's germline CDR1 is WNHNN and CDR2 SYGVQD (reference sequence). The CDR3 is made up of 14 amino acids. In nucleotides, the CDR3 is TGCGCCAGCAGTGGGGCCGTCTCTGGAAACACCATATATTTT. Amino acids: CASSGAVSGNTIYF.

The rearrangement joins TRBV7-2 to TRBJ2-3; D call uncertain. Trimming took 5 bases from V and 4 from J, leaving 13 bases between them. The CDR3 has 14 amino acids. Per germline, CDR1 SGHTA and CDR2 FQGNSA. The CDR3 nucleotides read TGTGCCAGCAGCCCTGGAGACCCCGCAGATACGCAGTATTTT. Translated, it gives CASSPGDPADTQYF.

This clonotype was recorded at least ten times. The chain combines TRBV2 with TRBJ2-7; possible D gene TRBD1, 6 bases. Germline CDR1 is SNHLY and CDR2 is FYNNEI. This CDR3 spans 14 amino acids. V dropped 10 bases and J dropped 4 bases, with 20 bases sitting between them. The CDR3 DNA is TGTGCCACCTCCTATGGGACAAGCAAGTACGAGCAGTACTTC. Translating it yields CATSYGTSKYEQYF.

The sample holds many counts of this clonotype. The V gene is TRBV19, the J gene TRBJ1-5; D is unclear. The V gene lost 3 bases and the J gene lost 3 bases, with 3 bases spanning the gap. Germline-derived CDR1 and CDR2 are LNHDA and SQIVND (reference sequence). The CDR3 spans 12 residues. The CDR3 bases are TGTGCCAGTAGTATGTCCAATCAGCCCCAGCATTTT. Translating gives CASSMSNQPQHF.

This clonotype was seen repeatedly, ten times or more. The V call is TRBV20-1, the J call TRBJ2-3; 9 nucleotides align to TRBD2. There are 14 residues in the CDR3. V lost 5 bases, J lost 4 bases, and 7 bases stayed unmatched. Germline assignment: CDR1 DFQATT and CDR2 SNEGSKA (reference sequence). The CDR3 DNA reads TGCAGTGCTCGACTAGCGGTGAACTCAGATACGCAGTATTTT. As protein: CSARLAVNSDTQYF.

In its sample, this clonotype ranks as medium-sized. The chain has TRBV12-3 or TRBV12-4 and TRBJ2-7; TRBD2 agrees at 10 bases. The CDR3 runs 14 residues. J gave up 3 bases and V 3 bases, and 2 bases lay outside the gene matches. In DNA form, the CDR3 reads TGTGCCAGCAGTTTTACTAGCGGGATCTACGAGCAGTACTTC. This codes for CASSFTSGIYEQYF.

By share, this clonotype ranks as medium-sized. The CDR3 region has the DNA TGCGCCAGCAGCCCCCCGGGGTTACCCTACGAGCAGTACTTC. This gives the protein CASSPPGLPYEQYF. The rearrangement uses TRBV5-1 and TRBJ2-7, with a possible D match to TRBD2 (5 bases). Trimming took 4 bases from V and 2 from J, leaving 13 bases between them. The CDR3 consists of 14 residues. CDR1 and CDR2 from the germline V gene are SGHRS and YFSETQ.

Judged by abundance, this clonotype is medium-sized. DNA of the CDR3: TGTGCCAGCAGCTTAGGGACAGGACCGAATCAGCCCCAGCATTTT. It is translated as CASSLGTGPNQPQHF. The chain couples TRBV7-9 to TRBJ1-5, with 7 bases identical to TRBD1. CDR3 size: 15 residues. Germline-derived CDR1 and CDR2 are SEHNR and FQNEAQ (reference sequence). V was clipped by 1 base and J by 4 bases; unmatched bases: 4.

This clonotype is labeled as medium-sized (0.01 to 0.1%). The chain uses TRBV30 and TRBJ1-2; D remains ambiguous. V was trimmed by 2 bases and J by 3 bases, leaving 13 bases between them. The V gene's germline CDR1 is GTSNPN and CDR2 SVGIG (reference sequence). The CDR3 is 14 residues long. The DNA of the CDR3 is TGTGCCTGGAGTCGACCCCGGGAGGACTATGGCTACACCTTC. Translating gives CAWSRPREDYGYTF. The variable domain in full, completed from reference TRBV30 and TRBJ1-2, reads SQTIHQWPATLVQPVGSPLSLECTVEGTSNPNLYWYRQAAGRGLQLLFYSVGIGQISSEVPQNLSASRPQDRQFILSSKKLLLSDSGFYLCAWSRPREDYGYTFGSGTRLTVV.

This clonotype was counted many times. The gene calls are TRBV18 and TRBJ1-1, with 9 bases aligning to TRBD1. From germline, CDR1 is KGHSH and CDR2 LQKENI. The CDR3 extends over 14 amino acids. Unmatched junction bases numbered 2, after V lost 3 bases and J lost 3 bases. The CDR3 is CASSPWDRDTEAFF. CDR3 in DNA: TGTGCCAGCTCACCTTGGGACAGGGACACTGAAGCTTTCTTT.

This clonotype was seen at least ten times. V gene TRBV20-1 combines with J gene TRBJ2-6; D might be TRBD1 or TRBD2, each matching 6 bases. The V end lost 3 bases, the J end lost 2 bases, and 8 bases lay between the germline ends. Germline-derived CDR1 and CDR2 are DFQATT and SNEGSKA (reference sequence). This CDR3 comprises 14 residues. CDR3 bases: TGCAGTGCTAGGGGGGGCACTGGGGCCAACGTCCTGACTTTC. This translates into CSARGGTGANVLTF.

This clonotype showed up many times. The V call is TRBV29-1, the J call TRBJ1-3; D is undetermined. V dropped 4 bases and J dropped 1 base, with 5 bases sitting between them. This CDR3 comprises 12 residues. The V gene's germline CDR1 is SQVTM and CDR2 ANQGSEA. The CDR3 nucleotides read TGCAGCGTTGTCCCTTCTGGAAACACCATATATTTT. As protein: CSVVPSGNTIYF.